This is a list of T cell receptor beta chains from one sample in a study of blood T cell repertoires in COVID-19. Here immunoSEQ multiplex PCR was the method, and the copy in TCRdb shows in-frame clones only, minus some. The sample records 230,000 or so clones, 85% to 90% being singletons. The sample was peripheral blood. These receptors all stem from a woman aged 35 to 49 who had recovered from COVID-19. The CDR3 runs from the conserved cysteine through the conserved F or W. A D gene is named only where the DNA matches it firmly. Some rows mark clone size as missing; the rest say once, few, many or name a class of expanded clone.

J: TRBJ1-2; V: TRBV10-3; size: NA; D: NA; DNA: TGTGCCATCAGTGAGACAACAGACTATGGCTACACCTTC; CDR3: CAISETTDYGYTF
J: TRBJ2-3; V: TRBV4-1; size: NA; D: TRBD2; DNA: TGCGCCAGCAGCCAAGAAGTCCTAGCGGGGGGCACAGATACGCAGTATTTT; CDR3: CASSQEVLAGGTDTQYF
J: TRBJ2-5; V: TRBV6-2/TRBV6-3; size: NA; D: NA; DNA: TGTGCCAGCAGCCCCGGACAGCAGACCCAGTACTTC; CDR3: CASSPGQQTQYF
J: TRBJ2-2; V: TRBV4-1; size: NA; D: TRBD1; DNA: TGCGCCAGCAGCCAGGTTGAGACAGGGTCGACCGGGGAGCTGTTTTTT; CDR3: CASSQVETGSTGELFF
J: TRBJ1-4; V: TRBV6-5; size: NA; D: NA; DNA: TGTGCCAGCAGTTACCTAACTTTTGGAACTAATGAAAAACTGTTTTTT; CDR3: CASSYLTFGTNEKLFF
J: TRBJ1-1; V: TRBV5-1; size: few; D: TRBD1; DNA: TGCGCCAGCTCCGGACCGGGGACAGCCACTGAAGCTTTCTTT; CDR3: CASSGPGTATEAFF
J: TRBJ1-3; V: TRBV30; size: once; D: TRBD1; DNA: TGTGCCTGGGACAGGGCGGCTGGAAACACCATATATTTT; CDR3: CAWDRAAGNTIYF
J: TRBJ2-1; V: TRBV18; size: NA; D: NA; DNA: TGTGCCAGCTCACTCGACTTATACAATGAGCAGTTCTTC; CDR3: CASSLDLYNEQFF
J: TRBJ1-3; V: TRBV28; size: NA; D: NA; DNA: TGTGCCAGCAGTGAGCGGTTCGGAAACACCATATATTTT; CDR3: CASSERFGNTIYF
J: TRBJ2-1; V: TRBV9; size: NA; D: NA; DNA: TGTGCCAGCAGCCCTCGGGTAGGTCCGGCCTACAATGAGCAGTTCTTC; CDR3: CASSPRVGPAYNEQFF
J: TRBJ2-5; V: TRBV5-1; size: NA; D: NA; DNA: TGCGCCAGCAGCTCAAGTCGGGGTTTAGAGACCCAGTACTTC; CDR3: CASSSSRGLETQYF
J: TRBJ2-1; V: TRBV3-1/TRBV3-2; size: NA; D: NA; DNA: TGTGCCAGCAGCCAAGAAGGTCTAGGCAATGAGCAGTTCTTC; CDR3: CASSQEGLGNEQFF
J: TRBJ1-2; V: TRBV11-3; size: NA; D: TRBD1; DNA: TGTGCCAGCACCTCCCAGGGGACAGGGAGGGCTAGCTACACCTTC; CDR3: CASTSQGTGRASYTF
J: TRBJ2-4; V: TRBV4-1; size: NA; D: TRBD2; DNA: TGCGCCAGCAGCCAAGTAAGCGGGGGGAAAAACATTCAGTACTTC; CDR3: CASSQVSGGKNIQYF
J: TRBJ2-7; V: TRBV7-6; size: once; D: TRBD2; DNA: TGTGCCAGCAGCGAGGGACTAGAAGACGGAGAGCAGTACTTC; CDR3: CASSEGLEDGEQYF
J: TRBJ1-2; V: TRBV12-3/TRBV12-4; size: NA; D: TRBD1; DNA: TGTGCCAGCAGTCTCGGACAGGGAAGTGGCTACACCTTC; CDR3: CASSLGQGSGYTF
J: TRBJ1-2; V: TRBV19; size: NA; D: NA; DNA: TGTGCCAGTAGTCCCACCTCAAGGATGAGGGATTTTGGCTACACCTTC; CDR3: CASSPTSRMRDFGYTF
J: TRBJ2-3; V: TRBV29-1; size: few; D: TRBD1; DNA: TGCAGCTTAAGACCCGGGACAGGGGACACAGATACGCAGTATTTT; CDR3: CSLRPGTGDTDTQYF
J: TRBJ1-2; V: TRBV3-1/TRBV3-2; size: NA; D: NA; DNA: TGTGCCAGCAGCCAAGGCCCCGGGGATTCTAACTATGGCTACACCTTC; CDR3: CASSQGPGDSNYGYTF
J: TRBJ1-2; V: TRBV6-6; size: NA; D: NA; DNA: TGTGCCTCCTCAGACTTGGCGTCGAACTATGGCTACACCTTC; CDR3: CASSDLASNYGYTF
J: TRBJ1-2; V: TRBV11-2; size: NA; D: NA; DNA: TGTGCCAGCAGCACACATTGGCCAGCTAACTATGGCTACACCTTC; CDR3: CASSTHWPANYGYTF
J: TRBJ1-2; V: TRBV11-2; size: NA; D: NA; DNA: TGTGCCAGCAACCATATACAGGGTTATGGCTACACCTTC; CDR3: CASNHIQGYGYTF
J: TRBJ2-1; V: TRBV3-1/TRBV3-2; size: NA; D: NA; DNA: TGTGCCAGCAGCCAACAGGGGACCTACAATGAGCAGTTCTTC; CDR3: CASSQQGTYNEQFF
J: TRBJ1-1; V: TRBV27; size: NA; D: NA; DNA: TGTGCCAGCAGTTATACAACGAACACTGAAGCTTTCTTT; CDR3: CASSYTTNTEAFF
J: TRBJ1-2; V: TRBV28; size: NA; D: NA; DNA: TGTGCCAGCAGCCTTACAGGGCTCGGTGGCTACACCTTC; CDR3: CASSLTGLGGYTF
J: TRBJ2-2; V: TRBV5-4; size: NA; D: TRBD2; DNA: TGTGCCAGCAGGAAGCGGGGTGACACCGGGGAGCTGTTTTTT; CDR3: CASRKRGDTGELFF
J: TRBJ2-1; V: TRBV19; size: NA; D: TRBD2; DNA: TGTGCCAGTAGTAAAAACGGGAGGGCCAGGAATGAGCAGTTCTTC; CDR3: CASSKNGRARNEQFF